This T cell receptor (beta chain) was found in a study of blood T cell repertoires in COVID-19. Across the whole study: Whether acute or convalescent, the COVID-19 samples came from the United States, Italy and Spain. T cells, B-cell-depleted T cells, or PBMCs supplied cDNA or gDNA.

Per the authors' pipeline: Reference gene primers were amplified, and this amplification served to estimate nucleated cell counts. Sequencing used immunoSEQ multiplex PCR; TCRdb keeps in-frame clones, though not all of them. V, J and clone size are taken as reported in that table, and D and trimming were inferred from the DNA itself. The sample has around 94,000 clones, approximately 84% seen once. V dropped 4 bases and J dropped 7; count of bases not matched to a gene: 13. The CDR3 contains 16 residues. The germline V gene encodes CDR1 SGHNT and CDR2 YYREEE (reference sequence). Sequencing was carried out using peripheral blood. V usage is TRBV5-4 and J usage is TRBJ2-1; 8 bases fit TRBD2. This clonotype was obtained from a human donor in a cohort sampled during active COVID-19. CDR3 protein: CASSTGGAISGNEQFF. The CDR3 DNA sequence: TGTGCCAGCAGCACCGGGGGGGCAATTTCGGGTAATGAGCAGTTCTTC. Full variable domain (missing parts from reference TRBV5-4 and TRBJ2-1): ETGVTQSPTHLIKTRGQQVTLRCSSQSGHNTVSWYQQALGQGPQFIFQYYREEENGRGNFPPRFSGLQFPNYSSELNVNALELDDSALYLCASSTGGAISGNEQFFGPGTRLTVL.